Listed here are 17 T cell receptor beta chains from one sample, sequenced in a study of regulatory T cells in long-lasting Graves disease. The time point was: newly diagnosed GD, antithyroid drugs for less than 3 months. The TCR library was made from RNA that had been extracted from PBMCs in TRIzol. For TCR beta, libraries came from iRepertoire HTBI primers and Arm-PCR of CDR3 regions. MiXCR, applied by TCRdb to the multiplex PCR reads, yields one record per CDR3 protein. The sample has about 560,000 distinct CDR3 sequences, about 16% seen once; the top ten hold more than 10%. This sample was also put to use in a study of T cells in Graves' hyperthyroidism and ophthalmopathy.

The specimen was peripheral blood mononuclear cells (PBMCs), collected at new diagnosis, from a patient treated with antithyroid drugs. Receptors were obtained from a man between 18 and 35 years old with Graves disease.

The sample holds a few counts of this clonotype. V gene TRBV29-1 combines with J gene TRBJ1-5; unclear D gene. CDR3 length: 14 residues. Looked up from germline, CDR1 is SQVTM and CDR2 is ANQGSEA. Trimming took 0 bases from V and 4 from J, leaving 10 bases between them. The CDR3 DNA follows: TGCAGCGTTGAAGAGGGTGGATCTAATCAGCCCCAGCATTTT. Translation: CSVEEGGSNQPQHF. The complete variable domain, with remaining parts taken from reference TRBV29-1 and TRBJ1-5, reads SAVISQKPSRDICQRGTSLTIQCQVDSQVTMMFWYRQQPGQSLTLIATANQGSEATYESGFVIDKFPISRPNLTFSTLTVSNMSPEDSSIYLCSVEEGGSNQPQHFGDGTRLSIL.

Regarding this clonotype: Possible read error: a much larger clone is one base away. The chain is built from TRBV11-2 and TRBJ2-1, with TRBD1 matching 7 bases. Germline V gene sequence: CDR1 SGHAT, CDR2 FQNNGV. The CDR3 runs to 13 residues. The CDR3 reads CASSRGLVTERFF. The CDR3, as DNA: TGTGCCAGCAGCAGGGGGCTAGTCACTGAGCGGTTCTTC.

This clonotype was counted many times. V gene TRBV28 combines with J gene TRBJ1-3; TRBD1 matches 9 bases. Unmatched junction bases numbered 15, after V lost 6 bases and J lost 0 bases. This CDR3 has 19 amino acids. Germline loops: CDR1 MDHEN, CDR2 SYDVKM. CDR3 sequence reads: CASSPIVSGQGLSGNTIYF. CDR3 DNA: TGTGCCAGCAGCCCGATTGTTTCGGGACAGGGCCTCTCTGGAAACACCATATATTTT.

J is TRBJ2-1 and V is TRBV19; TRBD2 matches 7 bases. The CDR3 contains 16 residues. The junction had 12 bases not matched to a gene; V was cut back by 7 bases and J by 3 bases. CDR1 and CDR2 (germline): LNHDA, SQIVND (reference sequence). CDR3 coding DNA: TGTGCCAGTAAGAGAGAAGCGGGACGGAACTACAATGAGCAGTTCTTC. Its protein is CASKREAGRNYNEQFF.

The chain links TRBV30 to TRBJ2-7; D possibly corresponds to TRBD1 (6 bases). Trimming removed 0 bases from V and 1 base from J, with 16 bases in between. The germline V gene encodes CDR1 GTSNPN and CDR2 SVGIG (reference sequence). This CDR3 comprises 16 residues. This chain's CDR3 is CAWSVPLGQGSYEQYF. The CDR3 DNA reads TGTGCCTGGAGTGTACCGCTGGGGCAGGGGTCCTACGAGCAGTACTTC.

As regards this clonotype: One base separates it from a far larger clone, so it is likely a read error. CDR3 amino acids: CASSSIGSGNEQFF. The CDR3 DNA reads TGTGCCAGCAGCTCCATCGGGAGTGGCAATGAGCAGTTCTTC. The V and J genes are TRBV11-2 and TRBJ2-1; possibly TRBD2 for D (6 bases). This CDR3 region has 14 residues. Between the trimmed V and J ends, which lost 4 bases and 6 bases, there was a span of 13 bases. Germline V gene data show CDR1 as SGHAT and CDR2 as FQNNGV.

The chain employs TRBV19 and TRBJ2-1; perhaps TRBD2 as D (5 bases). The V gene lost 3 bases and the J gene lost 13 bases, with 10 bases spanning the gap. CDR3 length: 11 residues. Germline values: CDR1 LNHDA, CDR2 SQIVND (reference sequence). The DNA of the CDR3 is TGTGCCAGTAGTATCGGCGGGCTACAGTTCTTC. It is translated as CASSIGGLQFF. The whole variable domain, remainder taken from reference TRBV19 and TRBJ2-1, is DGGITQSPKYLFRKEGQNVTLSCEQNLNHDAMYWYRQDPGQGLRLIYYSQIVNDFQKGDIAEGYSVSREKKESFPLTVTSAQKNPTAFYLCASSIGGLQFFGPGTRLTVL.

V usage is TRBV14 and J usage is TRBJ2-7; no definite D call. This CDR3 region has 12 residues. Trimming shortened V by 0 bases and J by 10 bases, and 10 bases separated the two germline ends. Germline V lookup: CDR1 SGHDN, CDR2 FVKESK. The chain's CDR3 is CASSQDRMIQYF. CDR3 in DNA: TGTGCCAGCAGCCAAGATAGGATGATCCAGTACTTC.

This clonotype has more than one count but fewer than ten. The rearrangement joins TRBV27 to TRBJ2-2; D uncertain. There are 13 residues in the CDR3. V was shortened by 0 bases and J by 5 bases, with 4 bases between the two germline ends. Germline V gene lookup returns CDR1 MNHEY and CDR2 SMNVEV (reference sequence). The DNA for the CDR3 is TGTGCCAGCAGTTTATCAGTAACCGGGGAGCTGTTTTTT. It specifies CASSLSVTGELFF.

This clonotype was observed at least ten times. This chain links TRBV27 with TRBJ2-2; D unresolved. CDR1 is MNHEY and CDR2 is SMNVEV in the germline V gene (reference sequence). Trimming left V 0 bases short and J 7 bases short, with 6 bases between. The CDR3 spans 13 residues. The CDR3 loop reads CASSLSRLGELFF. Here the CDR3 DNA reads TGTGCCAGCAGTTTATCCCGCCTCGGGGAGCTGTTTTTT.

This clonotype was seen at least ten times. The chain carries TRBV11-3 and TRBJ2-3, with 7 bases aligning to TRBD2. The CDR3 contains 17 residues. J gave up 2 bases and V 0 bases, and 8 bases lay outside the gene matches. Germline-derived CDR1 and CDR2 are SGHNT and YENEEA. In nucleotides, the CDR3 is TGTGCCAGCAGCTTAGACGGGACTAAGGAGGACACAGATACGCAGTATTTT. This sequence encodes CASSLDGTKEDTDTQYF.

This clonotype occurred a few times. This sequence joins TRBV6-5 and TRBJ2-5; D not resolved. CDR3 length equals 16 residues. Germline V gives CDR1 MNHEY, CDR2 SVGAGI. V dropped 2 bases and J dropped 1 base, with 14 bases sitting between them. The CDR3, as DNA: TGTGCCAGCAGTTACAGAGCGAGGCAGACCCAAGAGACCCAGTACTTC. Amino acids: CASSYRARQTQETQYF.

CDR3 amino acids: CASSEYGGLNTEAFF. DNA of the CDR3: TGCGCCAGCAGTGAGTATGGGGGCCTGAACACTGAAGCTTTCTTT. The V and J genes are TRBV10-2 and TRBJ1-1; D is perhaps TRBD1 (6 bases). Germline V gene data show CDR1 as WSHSY and CDR2 as SAAADI. CDR3 length equals 15 residues. The V gene lost 1 base and the J gene lost 0 bases, with 9 bases spanning the gap.

This clonotype was counted at least ten times. The chain couples TRBV5-1 to TRBJ2-1; D is unresolved. The length of the CDR3 is 13 residues. Per germline, CDR1 SGHRS and CDR2 YFSETQ. With 3 bases removed from V and 8 bases from J, the gap between germline ends came to 12 bases. In DNA form, the CDR3 reads TGCGCCAGCAGCTATAGCAGGTTCGATGAGCAGTTCTTC. It encodes CASSYSRFDEQFF.

This clonotype was seen more than once but under ten times. The chain has TRBV24-1 and TRBJ2-6; 7 nucleotides agree with TRBD2. The ends lost 7 bases at V and 0 bases at J; junction bases unmatched: 8. The germline CDR1 and CDR2 sequences are KGHDR and SFDVKD. The CDR3 consists of 17 residues. The CDR3 sequence is CATSRRWGGSGANVLTF. In DNA, the CDR3 is TGTGCCACCAGCAGAAGGTGGGGGGGCTCTGGGGCCAACGTCCTGACTTTC.

This chain's CDR3 is CASSSTSGRAAGELFF. The CDR3, as DNA: TGCGCCAGCAGCAGCACTAGCGGGAGGGCCGCCGGGGAGCTGTTTTTT. V gene TRBV5-1 combines with J gene TRBJ2-2, with 13 bases fitting TRBD2. The CDR3 sequence is 16 residues long. Germline assignment: CDR1 SGHRS and CDR2 YFSETQ. J gave up 6 bases and V 4 bases, and 6 bases lay outside the gene matches.

This clonotype was counted many times. The chain links TRBV11-2 to TRBJ1-2; no reliable D call. CDR1 is SGHAT and CDR2 is FQNNGV in the germline V gene. The ends were cut back, 6 bases at V and 1 base at J, with 9 bases in the middle. CDR3 length equals 13 residues. CDR3: CASSSTVNYGYTF. The CDR3 bases are TGTGCCAGCAGTTCGACCGTTAACTATGGCTACACCTTC.